This T cell receptor beta chain was sequenced for a study of cytomegalovirus exposure and HLA in healthy donors. Both 60 Vbeta primers and 13 Jbeta primers went into the PCR. The protocol was immunoSEQ multiplex PCR, while the TCRdb copy is restricted to in-frame clones and leaves out a portion. The table lists approximately 100,000 clones, 77% of them singletons. General study results and limits: As immune exposure information, only CMV serostatus was available. Highly shared sequence variants in one cluster were likely a sequencing artifact. Reports state that TCR beta sequences accurately predicted most subjects' HLA-A and HLA-B alleles. A later analysis reported that several of the most significant clusters appeared to be linked to common viral pathogens, among them Epstein-Barr virus.

About this clone itself: Antigen specificity is unknown.

The CDR3 runs 16 residues. The J segment lost 6 bases and the V segment lost 0 bases, leaving 7 bases of the junction unmatched. Germline V CDR1 and CDR2: SGHRS, YFSETQ. The source is a man aged 35 to 55 in good health and CMV-seropositive. Sequencing was carried out using PBMCs. The gene calls are TRBV5-1 and TRBJ2-3, with 10 bases lining up with TRBD2. The CDR3 DNA sequence: TGCGCCAGCAGCTTGGGGAGCGGGGGGGCCGTGGATACGCAGTATTTT. Translating it yields CASSLGSGGAVDTQYF.